This TCR beta chain comes out of a study of blood T cell repertoires in COVID-19. Study-level information: Material from acute and convalescent COVID-19 was sourced from the United States, Italy and Spain. PBMCs, B-cell-depleted T cells, or T cells provided the cDNA or gDNA that made up the material.

In the original analysis: Nucleated cell counts were estimated from reference gene primer amplification. TCRdb's table, derived via immunoSEQ multiplex PCR, lists solely in-frame clones and lacks some. V and J calls and clone size are copied from that table; D and trimming were computed from the DNA. The sample carries roughly 320,000 clones, 85% to 90% recorded once. Seattle-derived patients entered the study during active infection and were followed longitudinally. Germline CDR1 and CDR2: SGHRS and YFSETQ. The V gene end was trimmed by 3 bases and the J gene end by 6 bases; junction bases not matched to a gene: 10. This CDR3 has 15 amino acids.

The sequence was obtained from a woman aged 45-59 years with COVID-19, enrolled during active disease. The rearrangement links TRBV5-1 to TRBJ2-7; 9 bases map to TRBD1. The material sequenced was peripheral blood. The CDR3 loop reads CASSSMGTGGFEQYF. The CDR3 nucleotides are TGCGCCAGCAGCTCAATGGGCACAGGGGGCTTCGAGCAGTACTTC.